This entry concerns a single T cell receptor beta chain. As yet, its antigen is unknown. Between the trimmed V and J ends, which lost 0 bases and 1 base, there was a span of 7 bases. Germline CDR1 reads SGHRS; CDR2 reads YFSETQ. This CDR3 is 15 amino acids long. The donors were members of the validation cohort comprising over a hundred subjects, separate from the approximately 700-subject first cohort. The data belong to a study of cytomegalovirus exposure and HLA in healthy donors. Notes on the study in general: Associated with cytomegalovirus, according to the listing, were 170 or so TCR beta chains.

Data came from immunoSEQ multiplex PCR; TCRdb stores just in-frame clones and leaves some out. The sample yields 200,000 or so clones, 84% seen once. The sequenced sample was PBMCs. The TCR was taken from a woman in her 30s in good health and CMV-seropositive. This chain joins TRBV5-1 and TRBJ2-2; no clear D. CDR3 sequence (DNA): TGCGCCAGCAGCTTGGCCGGCGGGAACACCGGGGAGCTGTTTTTT. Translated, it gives CASSLAGGNTGELFF.